These 2 T cell receptor beta chains share one sample of origin, sequenced in a study of blood T cell repertoires in COVID-19. Only in-frame clones appear in the TCRdb table, and some are missing; sequencing was by immunoSEQ multiplex PCR. The profile covers roughly 260,000 clones, with about 91% appearing a single time and around 2.6% taken by the ten largest. The source material was PBMCs or T cells enriched from blood (not recorded which). The receptor set was obtained from a woman aged 25 to 39 with acute COVID-19.

This clone showed up many times. The J gene is TRBJ1-5, the V gene TRBV21-1; the table names TRBD1, a call not compared with the DNA. TRBV21-1 is a documented pseudogene. The CDR3 contains 13 residues. The CDR3, as DNA: TGTGCCAGCAGCTCAGGGGGAGTAAAACCCCAGCATTTT. It yields the protein CASSSGGVKPQHF.

The gene calls are TRBV7-6 and TRBJ2-1, with D possibly matching TRBD2 (6 bases). Germline CDR1 is SGHVS and CDR2 is FNYEAQ. Trimming cost V 1 base and J 6 bases, with 19 bases left between them. This CDR3 spans 17 amino acids. In DNA form, the CDR3 reads TGTGCCAGCAGCTTAGTCCGGGTGCGGGGATTGGGCAATGAGCAGTTCTTC. This encodes CASSLVRVRGLGNEQFF.